Described below is a single T cell receptor beta chain sequence and its context. The record originates from a study of cytomegalovirus exposure and HLA in healthy donors. Measured with immunoSEQ multiplex PCR; TCRdb has only the in-frame clones, and not every one. The table lists over 250,000 clones, roughly 87% of them singletons. V dropped 4 bases and J dropped 5 bases, with 18 bases sitting between them. CDR1 and CDR2 from the germline V gene are MNHEY and SVGAGI. The length of the CDR3 is 16 residues. Material: PBMCs. The receptor was isolated from a woman between 25 and 40 years old in good health and CMV-seropositive. The rearrangement joins TRBV6-5 to TRBJ1-5; D is perhaps TRBD1 (6 bases). The CDR3 nucleotides are TGTGCCAGCAGTTCCGCGGGTGGGGGGGCCGATCAGCCCCAGCATTTT. It specifies CASSSAGGGADQPQHF.